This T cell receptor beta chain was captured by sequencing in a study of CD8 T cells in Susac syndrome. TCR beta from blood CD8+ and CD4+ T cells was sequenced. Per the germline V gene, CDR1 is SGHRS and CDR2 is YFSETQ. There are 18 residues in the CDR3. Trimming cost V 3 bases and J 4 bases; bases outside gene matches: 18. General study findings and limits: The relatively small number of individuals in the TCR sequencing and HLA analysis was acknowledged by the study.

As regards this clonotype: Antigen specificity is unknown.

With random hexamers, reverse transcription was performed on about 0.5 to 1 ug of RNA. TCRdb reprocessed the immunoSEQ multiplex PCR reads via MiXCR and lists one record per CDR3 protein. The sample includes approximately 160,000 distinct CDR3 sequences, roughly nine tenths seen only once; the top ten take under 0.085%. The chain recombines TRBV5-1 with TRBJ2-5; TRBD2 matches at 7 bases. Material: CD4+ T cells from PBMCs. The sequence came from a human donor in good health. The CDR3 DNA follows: TGCGCCAGCAGCTCATGGGGGGGGAGCGCACTCCGGGGAGAGACCCAGTACTTC. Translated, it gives CASSSWGGSALRGETQYF.